This T cell receptor beta chain was retrieved from a study of blood T cell repertoires in COVID-19. Background on the study: The analysed material was cDNA or gDNA that came from T cells, B-cell-depleted T cells, or PBMCs.

Study processing details: Estimated nucleated cell counts came from reference gene primer amplification. TCRdb keeps only in-frame clones here, not all; method: immunoSEQ multiplex PCR. V, J and clone size derive from that table, while D and trimming were established from the DNA sequence. The sample has about 190,000 clones, about 88% seen once. This clone was found once. Recovery among Cohort 3 donors was established by two negative PCRs, clearance, or symptom resolution. V lost 1 base, J lost 4 bases, and 4 bases stayed unmatched. CDR3 length: 15 residues. CDR1 is SGHRS and CDR2 is YFSETQ in the germline V gene.

The specimen was PBMCs or T cells enriched from blood (not recorded which). The rearrangement joins TRBV5-1 to TRBJ2-2; 7 bases fit TRBD1. The receptor was derived from a woman in her 30s who had recovered from COVID-19. CDR3: CASSLTGAGTGELFF. The CDR3 DNA sequence: TGCGCCAGCAGCTTGACAGGGGCCGGCACCGGGGAGCTGTTTTTT. Drawing the rest from reference TRBV5-1 and TRBJ2-2, the complete variable domain is KAGVTQTPRYLIKTRGQQVTLSCSPISGHRSVSWYQQTPGQGLQFLFEYFSETQRNKGNFPGRFSGRQFSNSRSEMNVSTLELGDSALYLCASSLTGAGTGELFFGEGSRLTVL.